This T cell receptor (beta chain) originates from a study of blood T cell repertoires in COVID-19. At the level of the study: Sources were T cells, B-cell-depleted T cells, or PBMCs; the material itself was cDNA or gDNA.

V shed 0 bases and J shed 7 bases, with 15 bases lying between them. This CDR3 spans 15 amino acids. From germline, CDR1 is LNHNV and CDR2 YYDKDF (reference sequence). Per the original data handling: Amplification of reference gene primers provided the estimated nucleated cell counts. Profiled with immunoSEQ multiplex PCR; TCRdb holds only in-frame clones, not every one. V, J and clone size are taken as reported in that table, and D and trimming were inferred from the DNA itself. The repertoire consists of about 120,000 clones, with approximately 84% occurring once and the leading ten covering less than 9.5%. This clone was found once.

The source of this sequence is a woman aged 40 to 50 with acute or convalescent COVID-19. V and J are TRBV15 and TRBJ1-1; TRBD1 might be the D (6 bases). The material sequenced was peripheral blood. CDR3 loop: CATSRDPGSTGEAFF. CDR3 bases: TGTGCCACCAGCAGAGATCCGGGGTCGACAGGTGAAGCTTTCTTT.